The rows below give T cell receptor beta chains drawn from one sample of a study of blood T cell repertoires in COVID-19. TCRdb keeps only in-frame clones here, not all; method: immunoSEQ multiplex PCR. The sample lists around 340,000 clones, more than 70% occurring once. Sequencing was performed on PBMCs or T cells enriched from blood (not recorded which). Receptors were obtained from a woman in her thirties who had been exposed to COVID-19. CDR3s include the opening cysteine and the closing phenylalanine or tryptophan. Fields, in order: clone size, D gene, J gene, V gene, CDR3 DNA, CDR3 protein. A D gene is named only where the DNA matches it firmly. Clone size appears in some rows only: once, few, many, or a class for an expanded clone.

size: NA; D: NA; J: TRBJ1-4; V: TRBV27; DNA: TGTGCCAGCAGGGTCTCTCTGGGAGGCGATGGAAAACTGTTTTTT; CDR3: CASRVSLGGDGKLFF
size: NA; D: TRBD1; J: TRBJ2-7; V: TRBV28; DNA: TGTGCCACCTCCCCGGCGACAGGGTTCTACGAGCAGTACTTC; CDR3: CATSPATGFYEQYF
size: NA; D: NA; J: TRBJ2-7; V: TRBV7-6; DNA: TGTGCCAGCAGCCCCCTCTCTCCCGGACAGTTGTCCTACGAGCAGTACTTC; CDR3: CASSPLSPGQLSYEQYF
size: NA; D: TRBD2; J: TRBJ2-1; V: TRBV19; DNA: TGTGCCAGTAGCGACGGGGCTAGCGGGAGTCTTGAGCAGTTCTTC; CDR3: CASSDGASGSLEQFF
size: NA; D: TRBD2; J: TRBJ2-1; V: TRBV7-6; DNA: TGTGCCAGCAGCCTGGGACTAGCGGGTGGCAATGAGCAGTTCTTC; CDR3: CASSLGLAGGNEQFF
size: NA; D: TRBD1; J: TRBJ2-7; V: TRBV7-3; DNA: TGTGCCAGCAGCTCCTACAGGGGCCCCTTAGCGCCGCCCTACTACGAGCAGTACTTC; CDR3: CASSSYRGPLAPPYYEQYF
size: NA; D: NA; J: TRBJ2-1; V: TRBV1; DNA: TGCACCAGCAGCCCCAAGACTAGCGACTCCAATGAGCAGTTCTTC; CDR3: CTSSPKTSDSNEQFF
size: once; D: NA; J: TRBJ2-2; V: TRBV11-2; DNA: TGTGCCAGCAGCCCGGGTAGCGGGAACACCGGGGAGCTGTTTTTT; CDR3: CASSPGSGNTGELFF
size: NA; D: TRBD1; J: TRBJ2-4; V: TRBV9; DNA: TGTGCCAGCAGCGAAACAGGGGTCGCCAAAAACATTCAGTACTTC; CDR3: CASSETGVAKNIQYF
size: NA; D: TRBD2; J: TRBJ2-1; V: TRBV30; DNA: TGTGCCTGGAGCTCTAGCGGGAGTCCTGAGTTCTTC; CDR3: CAWSSSGSPEFF